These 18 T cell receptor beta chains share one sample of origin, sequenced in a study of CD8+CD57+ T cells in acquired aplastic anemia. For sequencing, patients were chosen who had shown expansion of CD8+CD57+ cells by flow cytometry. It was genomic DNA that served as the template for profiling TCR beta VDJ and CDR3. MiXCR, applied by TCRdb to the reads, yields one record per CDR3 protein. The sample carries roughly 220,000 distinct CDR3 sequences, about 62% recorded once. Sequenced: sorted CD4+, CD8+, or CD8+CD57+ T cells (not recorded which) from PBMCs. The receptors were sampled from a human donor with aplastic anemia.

The CDR3 DNA is TGTGCCACCTATGGGGGGGCTAGCACAGATACGCAGTATTTT. This encodes CATYGGASTDTQYF. The chain is built from TRBV25-1 and TRBJ2-3; maybe TRBD2 (7 bases). The germline V gene has CDR1 MGHDK and CDR2 SYGVNS. CDR3 size: 14 residues. V lost 10 bases and J 0 bases, leaving 14 bases between the germline ends.

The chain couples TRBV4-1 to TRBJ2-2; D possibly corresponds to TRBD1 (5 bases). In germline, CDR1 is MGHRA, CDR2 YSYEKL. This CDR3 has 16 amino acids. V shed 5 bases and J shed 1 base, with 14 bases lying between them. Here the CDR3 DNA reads TGCGCCAGCAGCAAAGTCCAAGGGGAGAACACCGGGGAGCTGTTTTTT. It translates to CASSKVQGENTGELFF.

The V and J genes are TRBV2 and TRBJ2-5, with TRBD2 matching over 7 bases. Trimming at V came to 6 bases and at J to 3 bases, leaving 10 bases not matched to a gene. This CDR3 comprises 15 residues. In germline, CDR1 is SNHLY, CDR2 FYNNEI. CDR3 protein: CASRATLAEKETQYF. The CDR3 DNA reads TGTGCCAGCAGAGCAACCCTAGCGGAGAAAGAGACCCAGTACTTC.

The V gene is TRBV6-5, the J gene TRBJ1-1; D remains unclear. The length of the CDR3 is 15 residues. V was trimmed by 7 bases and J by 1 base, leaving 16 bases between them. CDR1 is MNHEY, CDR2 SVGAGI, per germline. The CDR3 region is CASNKHGFGNTEAFF. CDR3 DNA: TGTGCCAGCAATAAGCACGGTTTCGGGAACACTGAAGCTTTCTTT.

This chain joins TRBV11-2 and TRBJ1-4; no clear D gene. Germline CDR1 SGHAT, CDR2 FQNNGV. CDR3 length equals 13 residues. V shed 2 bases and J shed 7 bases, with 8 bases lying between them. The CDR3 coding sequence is TGTGCCAGCAGCTTAATACTGGGTGAAAAACTGTTTTTT. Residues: CASSLILGEKLFF.

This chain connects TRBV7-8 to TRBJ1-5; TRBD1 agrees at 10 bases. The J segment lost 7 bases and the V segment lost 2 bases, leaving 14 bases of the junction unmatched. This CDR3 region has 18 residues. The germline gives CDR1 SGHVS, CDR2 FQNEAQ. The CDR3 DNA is TGTGCCAGCAGCTTAAGAACGTTGAGGGACAGGGGAGGGCAGCCCCAGCATTTT. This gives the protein CASSLRTLRDRGGQPQHF.

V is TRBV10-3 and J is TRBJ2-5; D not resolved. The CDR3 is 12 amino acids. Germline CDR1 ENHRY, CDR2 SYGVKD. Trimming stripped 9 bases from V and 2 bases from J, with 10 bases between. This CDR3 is CAIGREQETQYF. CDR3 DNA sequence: TGTGCCATTGGGCGAGAGCAAGAGACCCAGTACTTC.

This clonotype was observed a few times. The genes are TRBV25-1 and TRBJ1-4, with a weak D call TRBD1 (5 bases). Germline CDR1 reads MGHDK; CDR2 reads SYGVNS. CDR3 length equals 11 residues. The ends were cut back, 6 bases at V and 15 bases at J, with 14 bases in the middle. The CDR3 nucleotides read TGTGCCAGCAGCGTGAGGGGCTGGGTGTTTTTT. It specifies CASSVRGWVFF.

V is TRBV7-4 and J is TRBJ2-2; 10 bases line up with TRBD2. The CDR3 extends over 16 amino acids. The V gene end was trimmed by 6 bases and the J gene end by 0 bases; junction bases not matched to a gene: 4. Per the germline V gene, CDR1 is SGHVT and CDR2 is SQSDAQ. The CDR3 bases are TGTGCCAGCAGTAGGACTAGCGGCGCGAACACCGGGGAGCTGTTTTTT. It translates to CASSRTSGANTGELFF.

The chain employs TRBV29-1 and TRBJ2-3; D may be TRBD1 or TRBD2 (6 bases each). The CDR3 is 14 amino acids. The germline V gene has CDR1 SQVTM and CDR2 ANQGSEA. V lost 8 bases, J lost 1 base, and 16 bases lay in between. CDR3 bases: TGCAGCTCCCGGAGGGGGATGGGCACAGATACGCAGTATTTT. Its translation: CSSRRGMGTDTQYF.

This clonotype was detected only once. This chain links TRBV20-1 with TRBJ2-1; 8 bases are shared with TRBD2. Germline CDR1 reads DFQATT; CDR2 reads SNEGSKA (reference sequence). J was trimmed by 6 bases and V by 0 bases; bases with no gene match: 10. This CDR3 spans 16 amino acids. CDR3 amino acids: CSARESGLGVPNEQFF. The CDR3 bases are TGCAGTGCTAGAGAATCGGGACTAGGAGTGCCCAATGAGCAGTTCTTC.

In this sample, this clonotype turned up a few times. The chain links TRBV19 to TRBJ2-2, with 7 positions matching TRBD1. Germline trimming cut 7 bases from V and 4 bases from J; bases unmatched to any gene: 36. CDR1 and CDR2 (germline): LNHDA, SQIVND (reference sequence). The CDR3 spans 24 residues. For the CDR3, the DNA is TGTGCCAGTAACACAGGGGAGTACGCCCTAGAGCCCGGGGTGGTCTATTGGTTCACCGGGGAGCTGTTTTTT. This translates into CASNTGEYALEPGVVYWFTGELFF.

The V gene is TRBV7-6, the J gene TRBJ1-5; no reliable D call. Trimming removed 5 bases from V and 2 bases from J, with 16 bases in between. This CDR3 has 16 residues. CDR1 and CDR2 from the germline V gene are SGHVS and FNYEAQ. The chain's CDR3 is CASSQDAGEGNQPQHF. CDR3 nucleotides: TGTGCCAGCAGCCAAGATGCCGGAGAGGGCAATCAGCCCCAGCATTTT.

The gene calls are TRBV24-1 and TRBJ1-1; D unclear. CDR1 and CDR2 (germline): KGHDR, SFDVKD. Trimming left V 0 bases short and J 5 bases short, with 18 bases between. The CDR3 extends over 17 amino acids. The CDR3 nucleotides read TGTGCCACCAGTGATTTGCTTATCCTATTTTTTGGGACTGAAGCTTTCTTT. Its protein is CATSDLLILFFGTEAFF.

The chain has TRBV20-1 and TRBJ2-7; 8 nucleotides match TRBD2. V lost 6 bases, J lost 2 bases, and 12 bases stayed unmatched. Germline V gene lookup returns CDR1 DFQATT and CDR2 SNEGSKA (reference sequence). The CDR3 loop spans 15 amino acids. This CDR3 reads CSARPFSGAAYEQYF. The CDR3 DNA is TGCAGTGCGAGACCCTTTAGCGGGGCGGCCTACGAGCAGTACTTC.

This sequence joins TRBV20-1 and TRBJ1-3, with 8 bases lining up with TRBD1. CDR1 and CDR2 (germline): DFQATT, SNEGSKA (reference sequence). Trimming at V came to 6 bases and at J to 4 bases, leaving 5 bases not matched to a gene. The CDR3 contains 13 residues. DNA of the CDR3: TGCAGTGCGCTGACAGGGGTCGGAAACACCATATATTTT. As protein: CSALTGVGNTIYF.

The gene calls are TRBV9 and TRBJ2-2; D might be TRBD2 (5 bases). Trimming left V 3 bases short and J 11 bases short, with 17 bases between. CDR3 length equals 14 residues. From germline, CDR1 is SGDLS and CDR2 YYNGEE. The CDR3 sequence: CASSGGGNGYELFF. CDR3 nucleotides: TGTGCCAGCAGCGGAGGAGGTAACGGCTACGAGCTGTTTTTT. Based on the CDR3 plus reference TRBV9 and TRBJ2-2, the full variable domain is DSGVTQTPKHLITATGQRVTLRCSPRSGDLSVYWYQQSLDQGLQFLIQYYNGEERAKGNILERFSAQQFPDLHSELNLSSLELGDSALYFCASSGGGNGYELFFGEGSRLTVL.

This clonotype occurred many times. The CDR3 bases are TGTGCCACCAGCTCCGATCAGAGGGGTGCAGGTCCTCTAGAGCAGTACTTC. Residues: CATSSDQRGAGPLEQYF. The rearrangement uses TRBV15 and TRBJ2-7; the D call may be TRBD1 or TRBD2 (5 bases each). Germline V gives CDR1 LNHNV, CDR2 YYDKDF (reference sequence). This CDR3 spans 17 amino acids. The V gene lost 5 bases and the J gene lost 7 bases, with 27 bases spanning the gap. Complete variable domain (other parts from reference TRBV15 and TRBJ2-7): DAMVIQNPRYQVTQFGKPVTLSCSQTLNHNVMYWYQQKSSQAPKLLFHYYDKDFNNEADTPDNFQSRRPNTSFCFLDIRSPGLGDTAMYLCATSSDQRGAGPLEQYFGPGTRLTVT.